These 22 T cell receptor beta chains came from one sample sequenced in a study of tumor T cells in aggressive B-cell lymphoma. Generated by immunoSEQ multiplex PCR, the TCRdb table keeps only in-frame clones and is missing some. The profile shows 9,000 or so clones, more than 75% of them singletons. The sequenced sample was tumor tissue. The source of these receptors is an adult with diffuse large B cell lymphoma.

The V gene is TRBV4-3, the J gene TRBJ2-7; weak D call: TRBD2 (6 bases). Germline V gene data show CDR1 as LGHNA and CDR2 as YSLEER. The V gene lost 0 bases and the J gene lost 4 bases, with 7 bases spanning the gap. The CDR3 is 13 amino acids. The CDR3 region is CASSQDRGYEQYF. CDR3 DNA: TGCGCCAGCAGCCAAGATCGGGGGTACGAGCAGTACTTC.

This sequence joins TRBV30 and TRBJ2-1; 9 nucleotides agree with TRBD1. The CDR3 consists of 13 residues. The V and J ends lost 1 base and 9 bases, in that order; junction bases with no gene match: 4. Germline V gene lookup returns CDR1 GTSNPN and CDR2 SVGIG (reference sequence). The CDR3 nucleotides are TGTGCCTGGAGTGGGACAGGGGCAGGTGAGCAGTTCTTC. This encodes CAWSGTGAGEQFF.

V gene TRBV6-5 combines with J gene TRBJ1-2; 7 bases line up with TRBD1. The germline CDR1 and CDR2 sequences are MNHEY and SVGAGI. There are 13 residues in the CDR3. The V gene end was trimmed by 5 bases and the J gene end by 7 bases; junction bases not matched to a gene: 7. CDR3 coding DNA: TGTGCCAGCAGTCAAACAGGGGTTCGTGGCTACACCTTC. This gives the protein CASSQTGVRGYTF.

The chain couples TRBV10-3 to TRBJ1-3; 8 bases match TRBD1. J gave up 0 bases and V 5 bases, and 3 bases lay outside the gene matches. This CDR3 comprises 15 residues. Germline V CDR1 and CDR2: ENHRY, SYGVKD. The CDR3: CAISRDRGSGNTIYF. As DNA, the CDR3 is TGTGCCATCAGTCGCGACAGGGGCTCTGGAAACACCATATATTTT.

The chain couples TRBV10-3 to TRBJ2-2; 11 bases line up with TRBD1. Germline lookup yields CDR1 ENHRY and CDR2 SYGVKD. V trimming: 6 bases; J trimming: 3 bases; junction bases outside the gene matches: 0. The CDR3 spans 14 residues. The CDR3 loop reads CAIRGQGDTGELFF. The CDR3 coding sequence is TGTGCCATCAGGGGACAGGGGGACACCGGGGAGCTGTTTTTT.

This clone was found a few times. CDR3 amino acids: CASSKSYGAGGNEQFF. The CDR3 nucleotides read TGTGCCAGCAGCAAGTCATACGGCGCGGGAGGTAATGAGCAGTTCTTC. J is TRBJ2-1 and V is TRBV7-2; 8 bases are a match to TRBD2. V lost 5 bases and J lost 7; bases outside the gene matches: 13. Germline CDR1 reads SGHTA; CDR2 reads FQGNSA. This CDR3 region has 16 residues.

The V gene is TRBV29-1, the J gene TRBJ2-7, with D maybe TRBD1 (5 bases). V dropped 4 bases and J dropped 4 bases, with 11 bases sitting between them. The length of the CDR3 is 12 residues. The V gene's germline CDR1 is SQVTM and CDR2 ANQGSEA. In DNA form, the CDR3 reads TGCAGCGTTGGGGCAGGGCAATACGAGCAGTACTTC. This codes for CSVGAGQYEQYF.

The chain carries TRBV9 and TRBJ1-3; D possibly corresponds to TRBD1 (5 bases). The germline gives CDR1 SGDLS, CDR2 YYNGEE. This CDR3 is 16 amino acids long. Trimming took 0 bases from V and 0 from J, leaving 10 bases between them. CDR3 coding DNA: TGTGCCAGCAGCGTAGAAGGGGATTACTCTGGAAACACCATATATTTT. Its protein product is CASSVEGDYSGNTIYF. The entire variable domain, with the rest obtained from reference TRBV9 and TRBJ1-3, is as follows: DSGVTQTPKHLITATGQRVTLRCSPRSGDLSVYWYQQSLDQGLQFLIQYYNGEERAKGNILERFSAQQFPDLHSELNLSSLELGDSALYFCASSVEGDYSGNTIYFGEGSWLTVV.

This clone has just one count. The chain recombines TRBV28 with TRBJ1-4; D is undetermined. Between the trimmed V and J ends, which lost 2 bases and 11 bases, there was a span of 6 bases. The length of the CDR3 is 11 residues. CDR1 MDHEN and CDR2 SYDVKM come from the germline V gene. CDR3 bases: TGTGCCAGCAGTTTAGGCTGGAAACTGTTTTTT. Translation gives CASSLGWKLFF.

This clone was counted between two and nine times. J is TRBJ2-7 and V is TRBV7-7, with TRBD1 matching over 7 bases. The germline gives CDR1 SSHAT, CDR2 FNYEAQ (reference sequence). The CDR3 runs 14 residues. V lost 5 bases to trimming and J lost 6 bases; unmatched junction nucleotides: 10. The CDR3 nucleotides read TGTGCCAGCAGCCCGACGACAGGGATTGGCGAGCAGTACTTC. Its translation is CASSPTTGIGEQYF. Drawing the rest from reference TRBV7-7 and TRBJ2-7, the complete variable domain is GAGVSQSPRYKVTKRGQDVTLRCDPISSHATLYWYQQALGQGPEFLTYFNYEAQPDKSGLPSDRFSAERPEGSISTLTIQRTEQRDSAMYRCASSPTTGIGEQYFGPGTRLTVT.

This rearrangement joins TRBV6-1 to TRBJ1-6, with TRBD1 matching over 7 bases. This CDR3 is 13 amino acids long. J lost 8 bases, V lost 11 bases, and 9 bases had no gene match. Germline-derived CDR1 and CDR2 are MNHNS and SASEGT. The chain's CDR3 is CAGGQVLDSPLHF. The DNA for the CDR3 is TGTGCCGGCGGACAGGTCCTAGATTCACCCCTCCACTTT.

The chain uses TRBV6-6 and TRBJ2-7, with TRBD1 matching over 8 bases. The germline V gene has CDR1 MNHNY and CDR2 SVGAGI (reference sequence). The length of the CDR3 is 14 residues. J was trimmed by 6 bases and V by 6 bases; bases with no gene match: 10. CDR3 region: CASSPAGGGFEQYF. CDR3 nucleotide sequence: TGTGCCAGCAGCCCGGCAGGGGGCGGATTCGAGCAGTACTTC.

The V call is TRBV7-2, the J call TRBJ2-7; no clear D. The length of the CDR3 is 11 residues. The germline gives CDR1 SGHTA, CDR2 FQGNSA. Trimming pared 5 bases from V and 3 bases from J, leaving 5 bases between. CDR3 coding DNA: TGTGCCAGCAGCAACTACTACGAGCAGTACTTC. Translated, it gives CASSNYYEQYF. Looking up the rest from reference TRBV7-2 and TRBJ2-7 gives the full variable domain: GAGVSQSPSNKVTEKGKDVELRCDPISGHTALYWYRQSLGQGLEFLIYFQGNSAPDKSGLPSDRFSAERTGGSVSTLTIQRTQQEDSAVYLCASSNYYEQYFGPGTRLTVT.

The CDR3 protein is CASSVLDTLQPQHF. The DNA for the CDR3 is TGTGCCAGCAGCGTATTAGATACGCTTCAGCCCCAGCATTTT. The chain carries TRBV9 and TRBJ1-5; D remains unclear. Germline lookup yields CDR1 SGDLS and CDR2 YYNGEE. The CDR3 is made up of 14 amino acids. V was cut by 1 base and J by 6 bases, with 11 bases left in between. Variable domain in full (rest from reference TRBV9 and TRBJ1-5): DSGVTQTPKHLITATGQRVTLRCSPRSGDLSVYWYQQSLDQGLQFLIQYYNGEERAKGNILERFSAQQFPDLHSELNLSSLELGDSALYFCASSVLDTLQPQHFGDGTRLSIL.

The gene calls are TRBV10-2 and TRBJ1-6; D is perhaps TRBD1 (6 bases). In germline, CDR1 is WSHSY, CDR2 SAAADI. Trimming removed 4 bases from V and 10 bases from J, with 14 bases in between. There are 14 residues in the CDR3. CDR3 sequence reads: CASSVGGQKSPLHF. In DNA, the CDR3 is TGCGCCAGCAGTGTGGGGGGGCAGAAATCACCCCTCCACTTT.

The chain couples TRBV14 to TRBJ1-6; 8 positions agree with TRBD1. This CDR3 has 16 residues. V lost 2 bases to trimming and J lost 7 bases; unmatched junction nucleotides: 7. CDR1 and CDR2 from the germline V gene are SGHDN and FVKESK. CDR3 DNA sequence: TGTGCCAGCAGCCAACCCCGGACAGGGTGGAATTCACCCCTCCACTTT. Translated: CASSQPRTGWNSPLHF.

The rearrangement uses TRBV6-5 and TRBJ2-7; 8 bases fit TRBD1. The CDR3 extends over 16 amino acids. Per germline, CDR1 MNHEY and CDR2 SVGAGI. The V segment lost 0 bases and the J segment 6 bases; nucleotides outside the gene matches: 10. CDR3 in DNA: TGTGCCAGCAGTTACTCTGGGGCGGCAGGGGGCGGCGAGCAGTACTTC. This sequence encodes CASSYSGAAGGGEQYF.

The rearrangement links TRBV7-6 to TRBJ2-3; no clear D. V gave up 5 bases and J gave up 6 bases, with 9 bases separating them. CDR3 length: 12 residues. The V gene's germline CDR1 is SGHVS and CDR2 FNYEAQ. CDR3 bases: TGTGCCAGCAGCCCTCACACGGATACGCAGTATTTT. Its translation is CASSPHTDTQYF.

The chain combines TRBV18 with TRBJ2-7, with 12 bases aligning to TRBD2. This CDR3 region has 15 residues. CDR1 is KGHSH, CDR2 LQKENI, per germline. V was clipped by 2 bases and J by 11 bases; unmatched bases: 10. The CDR3 coding sequence is TGTGCCAGCTCACCAGAGCCCCTAGCGGGGGGGCCGAAGTACTTC. Residues: CASSPEPLAGGPKYF.

This clone was picked up one time. The chain couples TRBV30 to TRBJ1-2; 7 bases fit TRBD1. The CDR3 consists of 15 residues. Per the germline V gene, CDR1 is GTSNPN and CDR2 is SVGIG (reference sequence). Trimming cost V 3 bases and J 8 bases; bases outside gene matches: 15. This CDR3 reads CAWRVTGQPPDGYTF. CDR3 DNA: TGTGCCTGGAGGGTAACGGGACAGCCCCCAGACGGCTACACCTTC.

The chain couples TRBV4-1 to TRBJ1-1, with a possible D match to TRBD1 (5 bases). V shed 4 bases and J shed 3 bases, with 18 bases lying between them. The CDR3 length is 16 residues. Germline V gene sequence: CDR1 MGHRA, CDR2 YSYEKL. This CDR3 reads CASSRTQQEFDTEAFF. The CDR3 region has the DNA TGCGCCAGCAGCCGTACCCAACAGGAATTCGACACTGAAGCTTTCTTT.

V gene TRBV18 combines with J gene TRBJ2-2; perhaps TRBD1 as D (6 bases). CDR1 is KGHSH, CDR2 LQKENI, per germline. Trimming removed 6 bases at V and 5 bases at J, with 16 bases between. The CDR3 sequence is 15 residues long. CDR3 DNA: TGTGCCAGCTCCGAACTACAGGGACCTACCGGGGAGCTGTTTTTT. The encoded protein is CASSELQGPTGELFF. The full variable domain, completed using reference TRBV18 and TRBJ2-2, is NAGVMQNPRHLVRRRGQEARLRCSPMKGHSHVYWYRQLPEEGLKFMVYLQKENIIDESGMPKERFSAEFPKEGPSILRIQQVVRGDSAAYFCASSELQGPTGELFFGEGSRLTVL.